This T cell receptor (beta chain) originates from a study of cytomegalovirus exposure and HLA in healthy donors. This clone was observed a single time. Antigen unknown. The PCR contained 60 Vbeta and 13 Jbeta primers. TCRdb's copy holds only in-frame clones and misses some; the assay was immunoSEQ multiplex PCR. This sample has about 99,000 clones; approximately 66% occur once, and the top ten carry roughly 3%. The CDR3 covers 15 residues. The germline gives CDR1 LNHDA, CDR2 SQIVND (reference sequence). Trimming removed 6 bases from V and 3 bases from J; junction bases left unmatched: 7. Study-level results: A further, later analysis showed that HLA-associated TCR beta chains (compared with equally common others) were more clonally expanded. Excluded: some indistinguishable V segments such as TRBV6-2 and TRBV6-3.

This TCR was sampled from a woman between 50 and 59 years old in good health and CMV-seronegative. The sample was PBMCs. The chain uses TRBV19 and TRBJ2-7, with 11 bases matching TRBD2. The CDR3 spells CASSLSGTSGYEQYF. The CDR3 DNA reads as TGTGCCAGTAGCTTATCCGGGACTAGCGGCTACGAGCAGTACTTC.